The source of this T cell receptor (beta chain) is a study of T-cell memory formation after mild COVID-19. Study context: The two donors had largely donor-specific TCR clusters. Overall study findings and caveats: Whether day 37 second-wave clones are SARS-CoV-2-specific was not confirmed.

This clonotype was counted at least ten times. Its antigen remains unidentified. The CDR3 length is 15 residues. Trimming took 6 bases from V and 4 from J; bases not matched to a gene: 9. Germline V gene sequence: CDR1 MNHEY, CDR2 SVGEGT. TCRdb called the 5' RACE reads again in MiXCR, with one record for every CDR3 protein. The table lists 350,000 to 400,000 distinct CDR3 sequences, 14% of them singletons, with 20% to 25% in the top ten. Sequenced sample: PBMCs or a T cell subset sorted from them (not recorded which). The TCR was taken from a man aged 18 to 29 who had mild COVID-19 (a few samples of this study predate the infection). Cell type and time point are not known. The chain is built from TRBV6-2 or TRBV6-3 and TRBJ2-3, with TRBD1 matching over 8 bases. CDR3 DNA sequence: TGTGCCAGCAGCCCTGACAGGGGAGGTGCAGATACGCAGTATTTT. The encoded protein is CASSPDRGGADTQYF.